These T cell receptor beta chains were read from a single sample in a study of T cell changes during pregnancy in multiple sclerosis. The data were produced by immunoSEQ multiplex PCR, yet TCRdb's version contains in-frame clones alone and is incomplete. Among around 25,000 clones listed, about 90% were seen once. The specimen was CD8+ T cells from peripheral blood mononuclear cells, collected in the second trimester of pregnancy. The receptors stem from a female donor with multiple sclerosis, enrolled in a pregnancy study. Both conserved end residues are part of each CDR3. D genes are given only for firm matches. Clone size is not always given. Where it is, it says once, few, many or a class for expanded clones.

size	V	D	J	DNA	CDR3
NA	TRBV2	TRBD2	TRBJ2-3	TGTGCCAGCAGTGAAGCGCCTAGCGGGGGTACAGATACGCAGTATTTT	CASSEAPSGGTDTQYF
NA	TRBV5-1	NA	TRBJ2-1	TGCGCCAGCAGCTTGGTGGTAGCAGCCTACAATGAGCAGTTCTTC	CASSLVVAAYNEQFF
NA	TRBV2	NA	TRBJ1-3	TGTGCCAGCCTTTCCAATAGGAGAGGGTCTGGAAACACCATATATTTT	CASLSNRRGSGNTIYF
NA	TRBV9	NA	TRBJ1-1	TGTGCCAGCAGCGTAGTCGGGGAGAACACTGAAGCTTTCTTT	CASSVVGENTEAFF
NA	TRBV6-1	TRBD1	TRBJ2-7	TGTGCCAGCAGTGAAGAAGGGACAGGGCCCTACGAGCAGTACTTC	CASSEEGTGPYEQYF
NA	TRBV2	NA	TRBJ2-2	TGTGCCAGCAGTGGCCCGAGGATGACCACCGGGGAGCTGTTTTTT	CASSGPRMTTGELFF
NA	TRBV10-2	NA	TRBJ2-7	TGCGCCAGCAGGCTGCCCCCAGGGGACGAGCAGTACTTC	CASRLPPGDEQYF
once	TRBV10-2	TRBD2	TRBJ2-5	TGCGCCAGCAGTGATTGGCTAGGTGGCGGGGGACCACAAGAGACCCAGTACTTC	CASSDWLGGGGPQETQYF
NA	TRBV9	TRBD2	TRBJ2-3	TGTGCCAGCAGCGTAGAGGGGGGGACTAGCTGGGACACAGATACGCAGTATTTT	CASSVEGGTSWDTDTQYF
NA	TRBV19	NA	TRBJ2-7	TGTGCCACGAGCGACGGGTTTAAGCAGTACTTC	CATSDGFKQYF
once	TRBV5-6	TRBD1	TRBJ1-2	TGTGCCAGCAGCCCCTCCGGCGGACAGGGGGCGAGTGGCTACACCTTC	CASSPSGGQGASGYTF
NA	TRBV19	NA	TRBJ1-5	TGTGCCAGTAGTAGGGACTATAGCAATCAGCCCCAGCATTTT	CASSRDYSNQPQHF
NA	TRBV27	NA	TRBJ1-4	TGTGCCAGCAGTTCCTGGGGGAGGGCTAATGAAAAACTGTTTTTT	CASSSWGRANEKLFF
NA	TRBV10-3	TRBD1	TRBJ1-1	TGTGCCATCAGTGATGGACAGGGGGAGGACACTGAAGCTTTCTTT	CAISDGQGEDTEAFF
NA	TRBV7-6	NA	TRBJ2-6	TGTGCCAGCAGCCATAATCGGCAGGGTTACTCTGGGGCCAACGTCCTGACTTTC	CASSHNRQGYSGANVLTF
once	TRBV9	TRBD1	TRBJ1-5	TGTGCCAGCAGCGCCTCCAAAAACGACAGGGGGTCGGGCAATCAGCCCCAGCATTTT	CASSASKNDRGSGNQPQHF
NA	TRBV5-6	NA	TRBJ1-2	TGTGCCAGCAGTGTGGAGGGGTACTATGGCTACACCTTC	CASSVEGYYGYTF
NA	TRBV4-1	NA	TRBJ1-2	TGCGCCAGCAGCCAATGGGACGGGAGTAACTATGGCTACACCTTC	CASSQWDGSNYGYTF
NA	TRBV19	NA	TRBJ2-7	TGTGCCACGCAGGTCCCCAGCTCCTACGAGCAGTACTTC	CATQVPSSYEQYF
NA	TRBV19	TRBD2	TRBJ2-1	TGTGCCAGTAGTATAGTATTCGGGACTAGCGCGACTGAGCAGTTCTTC	CASSIVFGTSATEQFF
NA	TRBV2	NA	TRBJ2-2	TGTGCCAGCACGTGGCCCCCTACGGGCACCGGGGAGCTGTTTTTT	CASTWPPTGTGELFF
NA	TRBV19	TRBD1	TRBJ2-3	TGTGCCAGTAGTACCAACAGGGGTTTTGCGGATACGCAGTATTTT	CASSTNRGFADTQYF
NA	TRBV28	NA	TRBJ1-2	TGTGCCAGCAGTTTATGGGGGCTATGGGGCGGCTACACCTTC	CASSLWGLWGGYTF